This entry lists 13 T cell receptor beta chains sequenced from one sample in a study of cytomegalovirus exposure and HLA in healthy donors. The data were produced by immunoSEQ multiplex PCR, yet TCRdb's version contains in-frame clones alone and is incomplete. The sample shows around 150,000 clones, approximately 84% of them seen only once. The sequencing input was PBMCs. These TCRs come from a man in his thirties or forties in good health and CMV-seropositive.

This chain connects TRBV7-6 to TRBJ2-5; D not resolved. V gave up 4 bases and J gave up 5 bases, with 14 bases separating them. The CDR3 contains 14 residues. CDR1 is SGHVS and CDR2 is FNYEAQ in the germline V gene. In DNA form, the CDR3 reads TGTGCCAGCAGCTCCCGGGTCAATGGGGAGACCCAGTACTTC. This translates into CASSSRVNGETQYF.

This clone came up a few times. This rearrangement joins TRBV29-1 to TRBJ1-1; 9 nucleotides match TRBD1. This CDR3 is built from 12 residues. The V and J ends lost 7 bases and 11 bases, in that order; junction bases with no gene match: 11. Germline V CDR1 and CDR2: SQVTM, ANQGSEA. The CDR3 spells CSAGDRVEGAFF. In DNA, the CDR3 is TGCAGCGCCGGGGACAGGGTTGAGGGGGCTTTCTTT. The variable domain in full, completed from reference TRBV29-1 and TRBJ1-1, reads SAVISQKPSRDICQRGTSLTIQCQVDSQVTMMFWYRQQPGQSLTLIATANQGSEATYESGFVIDKFPISRPNLTFSTLTVSNMSPEDSSIYLCSAGDRVEGAFFGQGTRLTVV.

V is TRBV5-1 and J is TRBJ1-2; 7 nucleotides line up with TRBD1. CDR3 length: 14 residues. With 3 bases clipped from V and 2 bases from J, the junction kept 4 bases outside the gene matches. Germline loops: CDR1 SGHRS, CDR2 YFSETQ. The CDR3 DNA is TGCGCCAGCAGCTCATCGACAGGGAACTATGGCTACACCTTC. Its protein is CASSSSTGNYGYTF.

The chain is built from TRBV6-5 and TRBJ2-4; possible D gene TRBD1, 5 bases. This CDR3 comprises 15 residues. Germline CDR1 reads MNHEY; CDR2 reads SVGAGI. Trimming stripped 6 bases from V and 0 bases from J, with 12 bases between. The CDR3 sequence is CASSTGALAKNIQYF. The CDR3 coding sequence is TGTGCCAGCAGCACAGGAGCTCTAGCCAAAAACATTCAGTACTTC.

This sequence joins TRBV19 and TRBJ1-3; TRBD1 matches 7 bases. The CDR3 is 11 residues long. V lost 7 bases and J lost 13; bases outside the gene matches: 7. CDR1 is LNHDA and CDR2 is SQIVND in the germline V gene (reference sequence). CDR3 residues: CASTRGGSIYF. In nucleotides, the CDR3 is TGTGCCAGTACCCGAGGGGGCTCTATATATTTT.

The chain has TRBV5-1 and TRBJ1-1; possible D gene TRBD1, 5 bases. Trimming removed 1 base at V and 2 bases at J, with 12 bases between. Germline lookup yields CDR1 SGHRS and CDR2 YFSETQ. The CDR3 consists of 15 residues. The CDR3 region is CASSLLGRGNTEAFF. The CDR3 DNA is TGCGCCAGCAGCTTGTTAGGGAGGGGAAACACTGAAGCTTTCTTT.

The chain is built from TRBV7-2 and TRBJ2-7; D possibly corresponds to TRBD1 (6 bases). Per germline, CDR1 SGHTA and CDR2 FQGNSA. Trimming cost V 5 bases and J 3 bases, with 17 bases left between them. CDR3 length: 15 residues. The CDR3 DNA follows: TGTGCCAGCAGCGTCCCGGACAGAGCGCTCTACGAGCAGTACTTC. Translated: CASSVPDRALYEQYF.

V usage is TRBV11-3 and J usage is TRBJ2-7, with 9 nucleotides matching TRBD1. CDR1 is SGHNT, CDR2 YENEEA, per germline. This CDR3 contains 13 residues. V was clipped by 5 bases and J by 7 bases; unmatched bases: 6. The CDR3 loop reads CASSPRDREEQYF. As DNA, the CDR3 is TGTGCCAGCAGCCCCCGGGACAGGGAGGAGCAGTACTTC.

This chain connects TRBV12-5 to TRBJ1-5; the D gene is possibly TRBD1 (6 bases). Germline V gene sequence: CDR1 LGHNT, CDR2 FRNRAP. CDR3 length: 14 residues. Trimming shortened V by 6 bases and J by 7 bases, and 16 bases separated the two germline ends. CDR3 in amino acids: CASGPDRTEQPQHF. Here the CDR3 DNA reads TGTGCTAGTGGGCCTGACAGGACGGAACAGCCCCAGCATTTT.

V and J are TRBV5-6 and TRBJ1-2; D is possibly TRBD1 (5 bases). Germline values: CDR1 SGHDT, CDR2 YYEEEE. V shed 4 bases and J shed 4 bases, with 17 bases lying between them. This CDR3 spans 15 amino acids. CDR3 amino acids: CASSPPAGKTYGYTF. The CDR3 DNA sequence: TGTGCCAGCAGCCCCCCGGCAGGGAAGACCTATGGCTACACCTTC.

This clone came up once. The gene calls are TRBV7-9 and TRBJ2-5; 9 bases are shared with TRBD1. CDR1 and CDR2 (germline): SEHNR, FQNEAQ (reference sequence). The V gene end was trimmed by 1 base and the J gene end by 2 bases; junction bases not matched to a gene: 2. This CDR3 is 15 amino acids long. The CDR3 nucleotides are TGTGCCAGCAGCTTAGGCGGGACAGGGCAAGAGACCCAGTACTTC. This sequence encodes CASSLGGTGQETQYF.

The chain joins TRBV13 to TRBJ2-1; TRBD2 is a possible D gene (6 bases). CDR3 length: 12 amino acids. Looked up from germline, CDR1 is PRHDT and CDR2 is FYEKMQ (reference sequence). V lost 5 bases and J 7 bases, leaving 9 bases between the germline ends. In DNA form, the CDR3 reads TGTGCCAGCAGCATCGGGGGAAATGAGCAGTTCTTC. It encodes CASSIGGNEQFF.

This clone was recorded a few times. The sample has other DNA sequences that encode this CDR3 too. The chain joins TRBV18 to TRBJ2-7, with a weak D call TRBD1 (5 bases). Between the trimmed V and J ends, which lost 2 bases and 4 bases, there was a span of 9 bases. The CDR3 extends over 13 amino acids. CDR1 is KGHSH, CDR2 LQKENI, per germline. CDR3 in DNA: TGTGCCAGCTCACCAAGCCAGGGTTACGAGCAGTACTTC. It translates to CASSPSQGYEQYF. Full variable domain (remainder filled in from reference TRBV18 and TRBJ2-7): NAGVMQNPRHLVRRRGQEARLRCSPMKGHSHVYWYRQLPEEGLKFMVYLQKENIIDESGMPKERFSAEFPKEGPSILRIQQVVRGDSAAYFCASSPSQGYEQYFGPGTRLTVT.